Listed below are T cell receptor beta chains from one sample, sequenced in a study of T cell changes during pregnancy in multiple sclerosis. Profiling relied on immunoSEQ multiplex PCR, and the TCRdb table lists in-frame clones only, not all of them. The sample lists tens of thousands of clones; around 90% were seen once. The specimen comprised CD4+ T cells from peripheral blood mononuclear cells, sampled in the second trimester of pregnancy. All receptors come from a female donor with multiple sclerosis, enrolled in a pregnancy study. Both conserved end residues are part of each CDR3. The order of the fields is V gene, J gene, CDR3 protein.

TRBV5-1	TRBJ1-2	CASSAGRAYGYTF
TRBV6-5	TRBJ2-7	CASSSRSVGSYEQYF
TRBV7-9	TRBJ1-1	CASSFPHGVGTEAFF
TRBV2	TRBJ1-2	CASHEGAAGRYTF
TRBV19	TRBJ1-1	CASSKGLLNTEAFF
TRBV5-1	TRBJ1-4	CASSRGRVEKLFF
TRBV28	TRBJ1-2	CASGLLYGYTF
TRBV5-1	TRBJ2-1	CASSSLAGLYEQFF
TRBV5-1	TRBJ2-5	CASSLDKIQETQYF
TRBV18	TRBJ2-5	CASSPGGQKSQETQYF
TRBV10-3	TRBJ2-7	CAISASKSGVYEQYF
TRBV27	TRBJ2-3	CASSPSLRQGADTQYF
TRBV7-2	TRBJ2-7	CASSPSFTSGGAYEQYF
TRBV28	TRBJ1-2	CASSSTGYGYTF
TRBV7-9	TRBJ1-2	CASSQGQDYGYTF
TRBV7-6	TRBJ1-1	CASSLKKTGGGTEAFF
TRBV21-1	TRBJ2-2	CASSTTSGSFSGELFF
TRBV30	TRBJ1-5	CAWSVSGHFNQPQHF
TRBV6-5	TRBJ2-1	CASSLGQGHDEQFF
TRBV15	TRBJ2-7	CATSSLTGRSYEQYF
TRBV30	TRBJ2-7	CAWSEGRVTEQYF
TRBV29-1	TRBJ2-2	CSVFGGPNTGELFF
TRBV6-1	TRBJ2-6	CASSDYRPSGANVLTF
TRBV29-1	TRBJ1-1	CSVDKDSANTEAFF
TRBV2	TRBJ1-2	CASRETGNYGYTF
TRBV29-1	TRBJ1-6	CSVPPGGEGSSYNSPLHF
TRBV5-1	TRBJ1-1	CASSPGTLGAEAFF
TRBV5-6	TRBJ2-2	CASSLPGRAAGGELFF
TRBV18	TRBJ1-6	CASSPLASNSPLHF
TRBV5-1	TRBJ2-5	CASSLAASGGETQYF
TRBV29-1	TRBJ2-3	CSVTSGSRTDTQYF
TRBV5-4	TRBJ2-7	CASSLGQGAHYEQYF
TRBV21-1	TRBJ2-2	CASSKRPPGITGNTGELFF
TRBV6-5	TRBJ1-2	CASSYDGANYGYTF
TRBV28	TRBJ1-6	CASKASGQPNSPLHF
TRBV28	TRBJ2-1	CASMGSSASSYNEQFF
TRBV19	TRBJ2-7	CASSSDMGRYEQYF
TRBV14	TRBJ2-7	CASSRGTGISYEQYF
TRBV6-5	TRBJ1-1	CASSYWDRGVPAFF
TRBV15	TRBJ2-7	CATSRDDGRSHEQYF
TRBV5-1	TRBJ2-6	CASRPTSGEVLTF
TRBV7-2	TRBJ2-7	CASSRDRGAYEQYF
TRBV7-6	TRBJ2-2	CASSRGEGTGELFF
TRBV9	TRBJ1-2	CASSVAGDRAGYTF
TRBV25-1	TRBJ1-3	CASRESGNTIYF
TRBV7-2	TRBJ1-2	CASSLSFSNYGYTF
TRBV21-1	TRBJ2-5	CASVRGREETQYF
TRBV19	TRBJ1-2	CASSSSAQNYGYTF
TRBV2	TRBJ1-3	CASSEAPQGTGNTIYF
TRBV6-6	TRBJ2-2	CASSRLAVGTGELFF
TRBV7-9	TRBJ1-3	CASSEFGQKGSGNTIYF